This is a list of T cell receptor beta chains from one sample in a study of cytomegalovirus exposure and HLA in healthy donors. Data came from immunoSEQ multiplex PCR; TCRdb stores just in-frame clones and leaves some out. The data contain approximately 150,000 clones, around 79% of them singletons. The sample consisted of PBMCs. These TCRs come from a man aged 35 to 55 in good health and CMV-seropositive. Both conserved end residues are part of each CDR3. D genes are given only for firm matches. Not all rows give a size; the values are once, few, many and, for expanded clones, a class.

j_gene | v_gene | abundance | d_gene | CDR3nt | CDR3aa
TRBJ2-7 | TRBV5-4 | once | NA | TGTGCCAGCAGCAGAACCGGGACTGGCACCTACGAGCAGTACTTC | CASSRTGTGTYEQYF
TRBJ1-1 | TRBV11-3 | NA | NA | TGTGCCAGCAGCTTAGGAGGAAGGCAGTACACTGAAGCTTTCTTT | CASSLGGRQYTEAFF
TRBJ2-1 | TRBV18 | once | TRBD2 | TGTGCCAGCTCGCCCGTAGCGGGAGGGCGGGACAATGAGCAGTTCTTC | CASSPVAGGRDNEQFF
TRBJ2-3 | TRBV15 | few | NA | TGTGCCACCAGCAGACGCGGCCTCACAGATACGCAGTATTTT | CATSRRGLTDTQYF
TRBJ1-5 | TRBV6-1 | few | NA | TGTGCCAGCAGTTTAGGGGCGAACGGCAATCAGCCCCAGCATTTT | CASSLGANGNQPQHF
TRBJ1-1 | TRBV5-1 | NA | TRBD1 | TGCGCCAGCAGCTTGACAGGGGGATTGAACACTGAAGCTTTCTTT | CASSLTGGLNTEAFF
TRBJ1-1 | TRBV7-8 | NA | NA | TGTGCCAGCAGCTCCCCTCGCGGGGAAGCTTTCTTT | CASSSPRGEAFF
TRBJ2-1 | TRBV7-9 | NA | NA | TGTGCCAGCAGCCTACTAAACAATGAGCAGTTCTTC | CASSLLNNEQFF
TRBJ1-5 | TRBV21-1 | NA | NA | TGTGCCAGCAGCAACCGAATCTTGGGACAGTACAATCAGCCCCAGCATTTT | CASSNRILGQYNQPQHF
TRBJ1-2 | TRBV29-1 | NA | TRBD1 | TGCAGCGTTGCAGGGGACAGTAACTATGGCTACACCTTC | CSVAGDSNYGYTF
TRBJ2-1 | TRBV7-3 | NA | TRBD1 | TGTGCCAGCAGCCTAAATACAGGGGGTGGTGAGCAGTTCTTC | CASSLNTGGGEQFF
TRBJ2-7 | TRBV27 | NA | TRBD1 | TGTGCCAGCAGTGCGGGGACAGGCAAAGCCTACGAGCAGTACTTC | CASSAGTGKAYEQYF
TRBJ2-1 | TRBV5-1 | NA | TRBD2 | TGCGCCAGCAGCTTGGGTCATAGGGTAGCGGGAGAATTCTATGAGCAGTTCTTC | CASSLGHRVAGEFYEQFF
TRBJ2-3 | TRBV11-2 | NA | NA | TGTGCCAGCAGCTCCAGGGTGGGGACAGATACGCAGTATTTT | CASSSRVGTDTQYF
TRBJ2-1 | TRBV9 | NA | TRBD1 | TGTGCCAGCAGCGCGGGACAGGGGGCAAGTTACAATGAGCAGTTCTTC | CASSAGQGASYNEQFF
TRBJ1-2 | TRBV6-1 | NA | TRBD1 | TGTGCCGGCAGAGAAACAGGGGGCGCAGGGGGCTACACCTTC | CAGRETGGAGGYTF
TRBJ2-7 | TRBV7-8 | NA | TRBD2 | TGTGCCAGCAGCTTAGGAGGACTAGGGAGCTCCTACGAGCAGTACTTC | CASSLGGLGSSYEQYF
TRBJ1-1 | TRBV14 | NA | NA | TGTGCCAGCAGCCAAGATAGCCAAGCTTTCTTT | CASSQDSQAFF
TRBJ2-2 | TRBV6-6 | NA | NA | TGTGCCAGCAGTTACTCTCCGGGAAACACCGGGGAGCTGTTTTTT | CASSYSPGNTGELFF
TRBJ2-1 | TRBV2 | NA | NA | TGTGCCAGCAGTGGGGGGACTTACTACAACGATGAGCAGTTCTTC | CASSGGTYYNDEQFF
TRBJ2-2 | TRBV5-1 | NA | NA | TGCGCCAGTTTACCAGCAGGGTCCACCGGGGAGCTGTTTTTT | CASLPAGSTGELFF
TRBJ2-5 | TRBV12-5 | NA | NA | TGTGCTAGTAACAGGGATCAAGAGACCCAGTACTTC | CASNRDQETQYF
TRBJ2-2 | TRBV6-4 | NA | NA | TGTGCCAGCAACCCGGGACAACAGCGGACCGGGGAGCTGTTTTTT | CASNPGQQRTGELFF
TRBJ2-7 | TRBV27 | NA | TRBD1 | TGTGCCAGCAGTTCGGCCGGGACAGGGGATTTTGAGCAGTACTTC | CASSSAGTGDFEQYF
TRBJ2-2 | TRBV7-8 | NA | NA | TGTGCCAGCAGCTTAGCGAGGCTGGCGGGAAGGACCGGGGAGCTGTTTTTT | CASSLARLAGRTGELFF
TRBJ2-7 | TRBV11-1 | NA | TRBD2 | TGTGCCAGCAGCTTAACTAGCGGGAGTCTCCACGAGCAGTACTTC | CASSLTSGSLHEQYF
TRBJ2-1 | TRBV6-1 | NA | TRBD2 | TGTGCCAGCAGCGCCCGGGGAGCGGGAGACAATGAGCAGTTCTTC | CASSARGAGDNEQFF
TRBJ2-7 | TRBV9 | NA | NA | TGTGCCAGCAGCCTGGCCCCGGGGAGCTCCTACGAGCAGTACTTC | CASSLAPGSSYEQYF
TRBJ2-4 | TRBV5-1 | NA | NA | TGCGCCAGCAGCTTGGAAGGCAGGGAAAACAGTCAGTACTTC | CASSLEGRENSQYF
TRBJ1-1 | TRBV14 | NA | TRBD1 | TGTGCCAGCAGCCTCTCCGGGACAGGGAGGACTGAAGCTTTCTTT | CASSLSGTGRTEAFF
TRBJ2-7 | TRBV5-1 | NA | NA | TGCGCCAGCAGCTGGGGGGACAGTACCCTTTCCGAGCAGTACTTC | CASSWGDSTLSEQYF
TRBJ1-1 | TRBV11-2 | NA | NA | TGTGCCAGCAGCTCCTGGAGTCAGGGATTCTCCCTTGAAGCTTTCTTT | CASSSWSQGFSLEAFF
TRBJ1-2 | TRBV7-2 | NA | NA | TGTGCCAGCAGCTCCCTCGGGGAAGTTGACGGCTACACCTTC | CASSSLGEVDGYTF
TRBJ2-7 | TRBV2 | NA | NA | TGTGCCAGCAGTCCCCGTGGGGACATTCTTTACGAGCAGTACTTC | CASSPRGDILYEQYF
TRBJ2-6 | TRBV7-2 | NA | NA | TGTGCCAGCAGCTTAGGAGGTACTAACTCTGGGGCCAACGTCCTGACTTTC | CASSLGGTNSGANVLTF
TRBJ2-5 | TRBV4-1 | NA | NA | TGCGCCAGCAGCCAAGATGCAGGCCAAGAGACCCAGTACTTC | CASSQDAGQETQYF
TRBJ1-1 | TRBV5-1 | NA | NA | TGCGCCAGCAGCGGGGCCTTGAACACTGAAGCTTTCTTT | CASSGALNTEAFF
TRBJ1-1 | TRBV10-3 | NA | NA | TGTGCCATCAGTGTTGGAGGGTTCACTGAAGCTTTCTTT | CAISVGGFTEAFF
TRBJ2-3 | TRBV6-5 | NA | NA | TGTGCCAGCAGTCTGTCCAGGGGCGGGAGAGATACGCAGTATTTT | CASSLSRGGRDTQYF
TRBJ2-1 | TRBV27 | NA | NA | TGTGCCAGCACGGATGCGGGAAACTACAATGAGCAGTTCTTC | CASTDAGNYNEQFF
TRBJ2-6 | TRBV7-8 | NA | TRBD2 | TGTGCCAGCACCTTGAGACCGCGGGAGGGCTCTGGGGCCAACGTCCTGACTTTC | CASTLRPREGSGANVLTF
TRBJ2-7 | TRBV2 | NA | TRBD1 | TGTGCCAGCAGGTGGGGCTACAGGGGCGAAGCCTACGAGCAGTACTTC | CASRWGYRGEAYEQYF
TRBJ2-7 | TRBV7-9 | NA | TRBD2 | TGTGCCAGCTCTCCACTCGGACTAGCGGGGCTAGAGCAGTACTTC | CASSPLGLAGLEQYF
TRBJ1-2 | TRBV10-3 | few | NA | TGTGCCATCAGTGAGACGGTGGACGGGGGGCTCTATGGCTACACCTTC | CAISETVDGGLYGYTF
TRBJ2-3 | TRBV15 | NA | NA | TGTGCCACCAGCGGCAGAGGGCCGGGCACAGATACGCAGTATTTT | CATSGRGPGTDTQYF
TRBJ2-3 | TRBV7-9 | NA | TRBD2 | TGTGCCAGCAGCTCCCGGACTAGCGGGAGGTTTGAGGATACGCAGTATTTT | CASSSRTSGRFEDTQYF
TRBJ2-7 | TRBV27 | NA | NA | TGTGCCAGCAGTCGCCCCCCCGGGACTGCCGACTACGAGCAGTACTTC | CASSRPPGTADYEQYF
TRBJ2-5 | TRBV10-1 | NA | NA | TGCGCCAGCAGTGAGGGCGGGACGGCTCGGGAGACCCAGTACTTC | CASSEGGTARETQYF
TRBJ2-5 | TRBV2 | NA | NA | TGTGCCAGCAGTGGTCCTCAGGGGCAAGAGACCCAGTACTTC | CASSGPQGQETQYF
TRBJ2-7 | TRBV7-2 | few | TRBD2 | TGTGCCAGCAGCTGGCCGGGACTAGCGGCGGGGGAGCAGTACTTC | CASSWPGLAAGEQYF
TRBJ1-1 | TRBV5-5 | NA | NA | TGTGCCACCTCCCTGGGTGGGGGGGGTGACACTGAAGCTTTCTTT | CATSLGGGGDTEAFF
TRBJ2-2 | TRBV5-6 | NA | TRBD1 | TGTGCCAGCAGCTTGGAGGGGACAGGGGCCGGGGAGCTGTTTTTT | CASSLEGTGAGELFF
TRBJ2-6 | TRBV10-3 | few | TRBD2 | TGTGCCATCAGTGAGCGGGAGGGCTCTGGGGCCAACGGCCTGACTTTC | CAISEREGSGANGLTF
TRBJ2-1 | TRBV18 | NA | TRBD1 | TGTGCCAGCTCACCACGACAGGGAAATCTCTACAATGAGCAGTTCTTC | CASSPRQGNLYNEQFF
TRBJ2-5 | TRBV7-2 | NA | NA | TGTGCCAGCAGCTCGTACAAGAAAGAGACCCAGTACTTC | CASSSYKKETQYF
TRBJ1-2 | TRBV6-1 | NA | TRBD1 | TGTGCCAGCAGTGAACTTGGGACAGCGTATGGCTACACCTTC | CASSELGTAYGYTF
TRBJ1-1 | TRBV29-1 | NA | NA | TGCAGCGCTAAATACAGGGATTTGTGGACTGAAGCTTTCTTT | CSAKYRDLWTEAFF
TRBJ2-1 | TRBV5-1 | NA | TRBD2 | TGCGCCAGCAGCTTGGATACTAGCGGGAGTACCGAGCAGTTCTTC | CASSLDTSGSTEQFF
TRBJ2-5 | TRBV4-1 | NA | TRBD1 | TGCGCCAGCAGCCAAGAGGGACAGGGGGGGGAGACCCAGTACTTC | CASSQEGQGGETQYF
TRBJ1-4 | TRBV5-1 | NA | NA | TGCGCCAGCAGCTTCCTGGCAGGGTTTAATGAAAAACTGTTTTTT | CASSFLAGFNEKLFF